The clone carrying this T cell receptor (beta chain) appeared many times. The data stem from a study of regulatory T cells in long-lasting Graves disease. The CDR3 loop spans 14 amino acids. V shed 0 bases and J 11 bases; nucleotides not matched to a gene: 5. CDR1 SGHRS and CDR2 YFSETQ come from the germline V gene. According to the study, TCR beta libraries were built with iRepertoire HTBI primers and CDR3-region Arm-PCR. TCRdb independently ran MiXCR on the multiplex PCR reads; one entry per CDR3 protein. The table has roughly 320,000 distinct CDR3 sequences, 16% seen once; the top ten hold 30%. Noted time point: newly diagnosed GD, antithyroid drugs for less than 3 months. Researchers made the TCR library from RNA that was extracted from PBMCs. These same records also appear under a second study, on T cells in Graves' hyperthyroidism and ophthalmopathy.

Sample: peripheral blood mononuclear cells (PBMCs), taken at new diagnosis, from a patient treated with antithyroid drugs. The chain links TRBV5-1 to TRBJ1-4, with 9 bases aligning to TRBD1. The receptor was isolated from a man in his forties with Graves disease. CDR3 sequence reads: CASSLGDREAKLFF. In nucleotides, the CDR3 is TGCGCCAGCAGCTTGGGGGACAGGGAGGCCAAACTGTTTTTT.